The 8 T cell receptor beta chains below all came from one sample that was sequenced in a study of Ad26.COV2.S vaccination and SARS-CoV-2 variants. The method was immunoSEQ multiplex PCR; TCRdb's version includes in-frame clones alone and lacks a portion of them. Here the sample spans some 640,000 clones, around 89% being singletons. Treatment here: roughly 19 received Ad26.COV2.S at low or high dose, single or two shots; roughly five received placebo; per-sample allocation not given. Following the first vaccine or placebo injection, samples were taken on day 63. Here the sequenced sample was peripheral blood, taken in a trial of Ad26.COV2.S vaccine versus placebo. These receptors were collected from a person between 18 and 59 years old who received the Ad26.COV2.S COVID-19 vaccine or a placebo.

The CDR3 nucleotides are TGTGCCAGCAGCCCCTCAACGGCGGGGGGCCTCAGTGAGACCCAGTACTTC. It is translated as CASSPSTAGGLSETQYF. V is TRBV3-1 (or the pseudogene TRBV3-2) and J is TRBJ2-5; 8 bases line up with TRBD2. With V trimmed by 4 bases and J by 5 bases, 15 bases remained unmatched. Germline lookup yields CDR1 LGHDT and CDR2 YNNKEL (reference sequence). The CDR3 sequence is 17 residues long.

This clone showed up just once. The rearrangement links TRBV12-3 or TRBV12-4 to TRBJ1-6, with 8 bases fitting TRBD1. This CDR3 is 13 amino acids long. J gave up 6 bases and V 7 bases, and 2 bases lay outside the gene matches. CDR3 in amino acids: CASTDRGNSPLHF. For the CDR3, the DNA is TGTGCCAGCACTGACAGGGGTAATTCACCCCTCCACTTT.

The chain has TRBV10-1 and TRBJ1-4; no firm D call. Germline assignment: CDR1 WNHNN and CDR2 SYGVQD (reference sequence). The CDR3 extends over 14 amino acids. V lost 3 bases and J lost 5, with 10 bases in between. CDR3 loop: CASSDGRGNEKLFF. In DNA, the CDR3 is TGCGCCAGCAGTGACGGCCGGGGAAATGAAAAACTGTTTTTT.

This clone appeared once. CDR3 loop: CASSQVSGVSYGYTF. CDR3 nucleotides: TGTGCCAGCAGCCAAGTTTCAGGAGTGAGCTATGGCTACACCTTC. J is TRBJ1-2 and V is TRBV4-2; D not certain. Germline values: CDR1 LGHNA, CDR2 YNFKEQ. The length of the CDR3 is 15 residues. V was trimmed by 1 base and J by 4 bases, leaving 13 bases between them.

CDR3 sequence reads: CASSQGLHNEQFF. CDR3 sequence (DNA): TGTGCCAGCAGCCAAGGACTGCACAATGAGCAGTTCTTC. The chain has TRBV3-1 (or the pseudogene TRBV3-2) and TRBJ2-1; no clear D. This CDR3 is built from 13 residues. Germline-derived CDR1 and CDR2 are LGHDT and YNNKEL (reference sequence). V lost 1 base to trimming and J lost 5 bases, with 6 bases between them.

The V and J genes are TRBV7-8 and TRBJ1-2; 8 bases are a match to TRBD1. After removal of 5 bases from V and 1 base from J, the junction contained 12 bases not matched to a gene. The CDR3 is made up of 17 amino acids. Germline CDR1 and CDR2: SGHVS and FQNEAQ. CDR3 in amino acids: CASSLPDRATFNYGYTF. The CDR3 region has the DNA TGTGCCAGCAGCCTCCCGGACAGGGCTACTTTTAACTATGGCTACACCTTC.

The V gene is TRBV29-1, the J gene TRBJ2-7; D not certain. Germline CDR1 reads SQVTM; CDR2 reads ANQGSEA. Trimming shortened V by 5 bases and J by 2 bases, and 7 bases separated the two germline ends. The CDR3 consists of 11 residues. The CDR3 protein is CSVMETYEQYF. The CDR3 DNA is TGCAGCGTTATGGAGACCTACGAGCAGTACTTC.

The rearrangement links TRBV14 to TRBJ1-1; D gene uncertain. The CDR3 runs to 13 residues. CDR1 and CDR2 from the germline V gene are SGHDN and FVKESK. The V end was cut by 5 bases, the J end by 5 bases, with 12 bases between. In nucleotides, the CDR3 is TGTGCCAGCAGCTCTCAACCACCAACTGAAGCTTTCTTT. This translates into CASSSQPPTEAFF.